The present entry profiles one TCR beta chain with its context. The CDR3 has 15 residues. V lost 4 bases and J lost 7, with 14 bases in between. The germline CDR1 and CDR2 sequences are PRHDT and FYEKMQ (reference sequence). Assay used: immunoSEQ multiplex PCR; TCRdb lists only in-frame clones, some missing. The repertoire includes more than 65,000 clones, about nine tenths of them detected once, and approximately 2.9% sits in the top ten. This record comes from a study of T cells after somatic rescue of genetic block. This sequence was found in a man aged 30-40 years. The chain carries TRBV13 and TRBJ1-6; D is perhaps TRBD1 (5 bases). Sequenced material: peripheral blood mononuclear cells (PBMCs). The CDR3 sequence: CASSSFTGRNSPLHF. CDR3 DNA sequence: TGTGCCAGCAGCTCTTTTACAGGCCGAAATTCACCCCTCCACTTT.